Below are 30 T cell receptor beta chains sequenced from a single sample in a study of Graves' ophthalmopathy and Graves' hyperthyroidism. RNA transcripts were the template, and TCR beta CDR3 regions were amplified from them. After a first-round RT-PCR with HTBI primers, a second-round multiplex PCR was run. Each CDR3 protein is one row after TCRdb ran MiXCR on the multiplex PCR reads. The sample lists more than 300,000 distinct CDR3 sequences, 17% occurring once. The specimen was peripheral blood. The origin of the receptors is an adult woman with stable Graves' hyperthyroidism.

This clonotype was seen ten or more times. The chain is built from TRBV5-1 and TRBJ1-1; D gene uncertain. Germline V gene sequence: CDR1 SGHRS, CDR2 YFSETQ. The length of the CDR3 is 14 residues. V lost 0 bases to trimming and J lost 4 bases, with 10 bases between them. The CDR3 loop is CASSLARMATEAFF. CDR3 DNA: TGCGCCAGCAGCTTGGCTCGGATGGCCACTGAAGCTTTCTTT.

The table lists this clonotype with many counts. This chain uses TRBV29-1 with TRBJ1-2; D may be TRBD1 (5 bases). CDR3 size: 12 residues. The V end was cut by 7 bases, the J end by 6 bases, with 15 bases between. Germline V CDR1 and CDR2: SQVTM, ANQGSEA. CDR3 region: CSDLGGADGYTF. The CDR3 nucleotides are TGCAGCGATTTAGGAGGGGCTGATGGCTACACCTTC.

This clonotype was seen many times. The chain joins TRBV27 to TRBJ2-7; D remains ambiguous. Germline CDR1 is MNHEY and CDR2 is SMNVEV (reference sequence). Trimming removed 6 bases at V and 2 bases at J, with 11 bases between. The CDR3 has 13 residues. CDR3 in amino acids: CASSHRAAYEQYF. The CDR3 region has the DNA TGTGCCAGCAGCCATAGGGCGGCCTACGAGCAGTACTTC.

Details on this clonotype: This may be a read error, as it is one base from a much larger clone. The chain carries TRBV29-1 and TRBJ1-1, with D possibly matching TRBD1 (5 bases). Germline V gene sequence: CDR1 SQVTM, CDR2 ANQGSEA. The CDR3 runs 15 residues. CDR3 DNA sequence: TGCAGCGTTGAATTGGGCAGGATCACGGACACTGAAGCTTGCTTT. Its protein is CSVELGRITDTEACF.

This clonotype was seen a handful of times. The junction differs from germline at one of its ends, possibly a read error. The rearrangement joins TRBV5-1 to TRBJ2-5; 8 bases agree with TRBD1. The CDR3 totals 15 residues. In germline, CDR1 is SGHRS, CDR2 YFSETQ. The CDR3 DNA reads TGCGCCAGCATGGATGGACAGGGCCTGATGGAGACCAAGTACTTC. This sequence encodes CASMDGQGLMETKYF.

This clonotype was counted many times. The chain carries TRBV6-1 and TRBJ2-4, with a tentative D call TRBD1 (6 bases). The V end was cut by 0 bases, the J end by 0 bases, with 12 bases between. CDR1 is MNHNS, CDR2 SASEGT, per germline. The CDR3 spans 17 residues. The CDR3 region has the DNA TGTGCCAGCAGTGAAGCTTGGGACACGATAGCCAAAAACATTCAGTACTTC. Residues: CASSEAWDTIAKNIQYF.

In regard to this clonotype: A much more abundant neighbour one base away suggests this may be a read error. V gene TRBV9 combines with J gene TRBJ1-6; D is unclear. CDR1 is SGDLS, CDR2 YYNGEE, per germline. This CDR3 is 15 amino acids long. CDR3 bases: TGTGCCAGCAACCCCTCCGGGCAGGCTAATGCACCCCTCCACTTT. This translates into CASNPSGQANAPLHF.

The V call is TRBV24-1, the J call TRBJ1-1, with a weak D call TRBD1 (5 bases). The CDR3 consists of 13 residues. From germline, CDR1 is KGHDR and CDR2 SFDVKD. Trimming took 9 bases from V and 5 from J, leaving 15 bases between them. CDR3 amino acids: CATRREGLTEAFF. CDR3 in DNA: TGTGCCACCCGCAGGGAGGGGTTGACTGAAGCTTTCTTT.

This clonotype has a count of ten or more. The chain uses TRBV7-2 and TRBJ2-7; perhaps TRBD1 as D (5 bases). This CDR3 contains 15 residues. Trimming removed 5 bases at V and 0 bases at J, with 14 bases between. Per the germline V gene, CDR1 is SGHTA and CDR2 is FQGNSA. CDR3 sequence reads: CASSLLGRHSYEQYF. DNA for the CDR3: TGTGCCAGCAGCCTCCTGGGGCGGCACTCCTACGAGCAGTACTTC.

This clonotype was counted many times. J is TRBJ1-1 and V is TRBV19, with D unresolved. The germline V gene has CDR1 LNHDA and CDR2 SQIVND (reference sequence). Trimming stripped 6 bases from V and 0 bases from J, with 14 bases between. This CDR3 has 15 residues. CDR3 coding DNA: TGTGCCAGTAGGTCGGGCCGGTTGATGAACACTGAAGCTTTCTTT. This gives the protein CASRSGRLMNTEAFF.

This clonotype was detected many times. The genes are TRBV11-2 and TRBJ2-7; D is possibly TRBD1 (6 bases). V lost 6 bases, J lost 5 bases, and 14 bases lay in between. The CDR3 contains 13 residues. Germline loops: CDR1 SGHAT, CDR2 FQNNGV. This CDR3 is CASSNHRVHEQYF. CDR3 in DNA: TGTGCCAGCAGTAATCACAGGGTTCACGAGCAGTACTTC. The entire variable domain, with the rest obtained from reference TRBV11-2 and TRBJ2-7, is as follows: EAGVAQSPRYKIIEKRQSVAFWCNPISGHATLYWYQQILGQGPKLLIQFQNNGVVDDSQLPKDRFSAERLKGVDSTLKIQPAKLEDSAVYLCASSNHRVHEQYFGPGTRLTVT.

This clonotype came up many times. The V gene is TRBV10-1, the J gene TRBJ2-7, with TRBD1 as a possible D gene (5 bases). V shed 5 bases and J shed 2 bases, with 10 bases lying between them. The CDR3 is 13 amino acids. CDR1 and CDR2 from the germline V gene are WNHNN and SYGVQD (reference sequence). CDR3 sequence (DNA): TGCGCCAGCAGTAGGGTAGGGGCCTACGAGCAGTACTTC. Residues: CASSRVGAYEQYF.

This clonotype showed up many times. The CDR3 here is CASSREGQNTGELFF. The CDR3 region has the DNA TGTGCCAGCAGCCGCGAGGGACAGAATACCGGGGAGCTGTTTTTT. The chain couples TRBV7-3 to TRBJ2-2; TRBD1 matches 7 bases. From germline, CDR1 is SGHTA and CDR2 FQGTGA. The CDR3 is made up of 15 amino acids. The V and J ends lost 5 bases and 5 bases, in that order; junction bases with no gene match: 8.

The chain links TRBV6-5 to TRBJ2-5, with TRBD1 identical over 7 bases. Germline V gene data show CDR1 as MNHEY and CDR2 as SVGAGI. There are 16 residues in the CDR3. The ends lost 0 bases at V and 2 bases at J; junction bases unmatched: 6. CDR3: CASSYSRGPDQETQYF. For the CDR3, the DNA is TGTGCCAGCAGTTACTCGAGGGGGCCCGATCAAGAGACCCAGTACTTC.

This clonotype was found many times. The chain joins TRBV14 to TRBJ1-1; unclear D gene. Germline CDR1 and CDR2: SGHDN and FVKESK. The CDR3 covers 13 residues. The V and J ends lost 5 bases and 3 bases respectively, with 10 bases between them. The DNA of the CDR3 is TGTGCCAGCAGCTTGGTAGTGGACACTGAAGCTTTCTTT. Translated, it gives CASSLVVDTEAFF.

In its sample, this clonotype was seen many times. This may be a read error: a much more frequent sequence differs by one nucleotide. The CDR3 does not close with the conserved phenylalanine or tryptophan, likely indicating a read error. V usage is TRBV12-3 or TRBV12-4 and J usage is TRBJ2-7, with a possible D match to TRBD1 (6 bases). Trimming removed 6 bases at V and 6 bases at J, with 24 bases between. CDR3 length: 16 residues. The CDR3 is CASSTLSQGLFSEQYL. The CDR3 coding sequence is TGTGCCAGCAGCACATTATCACAGGGCCTATTCTCCGAGCAGTACCTC.

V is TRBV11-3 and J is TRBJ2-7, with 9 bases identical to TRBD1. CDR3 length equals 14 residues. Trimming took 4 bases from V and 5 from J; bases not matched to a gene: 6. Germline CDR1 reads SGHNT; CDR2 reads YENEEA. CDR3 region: CASSWGQGLDEQYF. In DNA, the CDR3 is TGTGCCAGCAGCTGGGGACAGGGTCTGGACGAGCAGTACTTC.

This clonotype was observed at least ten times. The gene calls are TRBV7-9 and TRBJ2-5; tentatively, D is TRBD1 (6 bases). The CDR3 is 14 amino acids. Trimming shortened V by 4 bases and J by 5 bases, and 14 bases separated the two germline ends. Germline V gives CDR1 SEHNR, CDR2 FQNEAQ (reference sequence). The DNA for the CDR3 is TGTGCCAGCAGCTCACAGGGCTTGGTCGAGACCCAGTACTTC. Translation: CASSSQGLVETQYF.

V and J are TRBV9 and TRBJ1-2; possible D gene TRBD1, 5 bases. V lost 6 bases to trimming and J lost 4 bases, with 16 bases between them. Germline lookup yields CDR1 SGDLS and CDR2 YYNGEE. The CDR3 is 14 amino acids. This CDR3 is CASTPGQGTYGYTF. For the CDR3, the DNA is TGTGCCAGCACTCCAGGGCAGGGTACCTATGGCTACACCTTC.

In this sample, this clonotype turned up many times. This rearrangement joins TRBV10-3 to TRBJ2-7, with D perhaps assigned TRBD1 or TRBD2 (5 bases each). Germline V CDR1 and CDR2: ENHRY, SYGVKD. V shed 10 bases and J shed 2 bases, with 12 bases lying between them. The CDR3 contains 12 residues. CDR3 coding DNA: TGTGCCAACCGGGGCCGACCCTACGAGCAGTACTTC. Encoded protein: CANRGRPYEQYF.

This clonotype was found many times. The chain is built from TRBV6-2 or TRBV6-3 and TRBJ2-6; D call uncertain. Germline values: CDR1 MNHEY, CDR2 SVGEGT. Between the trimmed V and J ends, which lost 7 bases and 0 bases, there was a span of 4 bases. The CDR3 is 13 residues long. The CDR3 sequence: CASTFSGANVLTF. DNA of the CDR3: TGTGCCAGCACCTTCTCTGGGGCCAACGTCCTGACTTTC.

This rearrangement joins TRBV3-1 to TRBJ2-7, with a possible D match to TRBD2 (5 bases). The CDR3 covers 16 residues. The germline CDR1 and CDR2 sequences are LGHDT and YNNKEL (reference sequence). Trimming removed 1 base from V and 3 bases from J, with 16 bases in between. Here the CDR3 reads CASSQGFSGRNYEQYF. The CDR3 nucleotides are TGTGCCAGCAGCCAAGGATTTTCGGGGAGAAACTACGAGCAGTACTTC.

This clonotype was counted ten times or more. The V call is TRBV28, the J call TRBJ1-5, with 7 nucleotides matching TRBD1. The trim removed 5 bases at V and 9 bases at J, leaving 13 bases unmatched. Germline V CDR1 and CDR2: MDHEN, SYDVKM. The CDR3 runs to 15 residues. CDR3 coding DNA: TGTGCCAGCAGTCCCCGGGACAGAGGTGTGGGGCCCCAGCATTTT. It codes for CASSPRDRGVGPQHF.

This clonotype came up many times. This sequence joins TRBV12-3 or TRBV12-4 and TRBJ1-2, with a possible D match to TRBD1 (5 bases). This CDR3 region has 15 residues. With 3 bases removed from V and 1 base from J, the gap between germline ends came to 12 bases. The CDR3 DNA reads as TGTGCCAGCAGTTTGAGGGGCGGGTATAACTATGGCTACACCTTC. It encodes CASSLRGGYNYGYTF.

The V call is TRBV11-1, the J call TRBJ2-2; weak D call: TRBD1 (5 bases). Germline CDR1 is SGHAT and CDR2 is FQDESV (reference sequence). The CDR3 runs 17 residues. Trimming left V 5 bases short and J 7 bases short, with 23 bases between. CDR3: CASSPRAQLKRIGELFF. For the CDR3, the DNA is TGTGCCAGCAGCCCCAGGGCTCAACTTAAAAGGATCGGGGAGCTGTTTTTT. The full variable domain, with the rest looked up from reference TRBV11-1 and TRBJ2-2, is EAEVAQSPRYKITEKSQAVAFWCDPISGHATLYWYRQILGQGPELLVQFQDESVVDDSQLPKDRFSAERLKGVDSTLKIQPAELGDSAMYLCASSPRAQLKRIGELFFGEGSRLTVL.

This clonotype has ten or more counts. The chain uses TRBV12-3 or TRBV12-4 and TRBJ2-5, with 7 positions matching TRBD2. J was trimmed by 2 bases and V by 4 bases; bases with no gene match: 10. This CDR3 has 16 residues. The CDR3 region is CASSWPRGGLQETQYF. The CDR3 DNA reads TGTGCCAGCAGTTGGCCCCGCGGGGGACTTCAAGAGACCCAGTACTTC.

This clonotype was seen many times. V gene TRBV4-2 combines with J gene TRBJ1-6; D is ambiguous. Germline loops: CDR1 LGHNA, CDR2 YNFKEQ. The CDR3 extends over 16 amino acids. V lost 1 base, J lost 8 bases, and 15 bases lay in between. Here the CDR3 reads CASSQALDLLHSPLHF. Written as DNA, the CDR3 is TGTGCCAGCAGCCAAGCGTTGGATTTACTCCATTCACCCCTCCACTTT.

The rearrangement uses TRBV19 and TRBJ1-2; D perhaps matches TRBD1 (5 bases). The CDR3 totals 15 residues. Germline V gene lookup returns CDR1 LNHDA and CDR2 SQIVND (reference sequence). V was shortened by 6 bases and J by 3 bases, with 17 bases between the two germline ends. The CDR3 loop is CASRGGEPNDYGYTF. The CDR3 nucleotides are TGTGCCAGTAGGGGAGGGGAGCCGAACGACTATGGCTACACCTTC.

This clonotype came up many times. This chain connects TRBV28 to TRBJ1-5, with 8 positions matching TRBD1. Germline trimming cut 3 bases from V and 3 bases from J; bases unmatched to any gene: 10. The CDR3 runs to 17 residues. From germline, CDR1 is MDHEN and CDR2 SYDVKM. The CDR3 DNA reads TGTGCCAGCAGTTTTCGATGGCAGGGGGCCTTCAATCAGCCCCAGCATTTT. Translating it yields CASSFRWQGAFNQPQHF.

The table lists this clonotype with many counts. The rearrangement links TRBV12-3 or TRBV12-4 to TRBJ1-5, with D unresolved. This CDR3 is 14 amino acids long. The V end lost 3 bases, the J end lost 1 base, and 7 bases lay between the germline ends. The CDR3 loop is CASSFALSNQPQHF. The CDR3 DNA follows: TGTGCCAGCAGTTTTGCCTTGAGCAATCAGCCCCAGCATTTT.